This is a list of T cell receptor beta chains from one sample in a study of blood T cell repertoires in COVID-19. Sequencing used immunoSEQ multiplex PCR; TCRdb keeps in-frame clones, though not all of them. The sample lists about 430,000 clones, roughly 90% occurring once. Sequenced material: PBMCs or T cells enriched from blood (not recorded which). These receptors all come from a woman between 18 and 29 years old who had been exposed to COVID-19. Both conserved end residues are part of each CDR3. The order of the fields is J gene, V gene, clone size, D gene, CDR3 DNA, CDR3 protein. A D gene is named only where the DNA matches it firmly. Clone size is given for some rows only: seen once, a few or many times, or a class if the clone is expanded.

TRBJ1-3,TRBV28,NA,NA,TGTGCCAGCAATCAGGGCTGGGCCACCATATATTTT,CASNQGWATIYF
TRBJ1-2,TRBV19,few,TRBD1,TGTGCCAGTAGTACCGACCGGGACAGGTACTATGGCTACACCTTC,CASSTDRDRYYGYTF
TRBJ2-1,TRBV6-2/TRBV6-3,NA,NA,TGTGCCAGCAGTTCGCGGCCGGCCGATGAGCAGTTCTTC,CASSSRPADEQFF
TRBJ1-2,TRBV5-6,NA,TRBD1,TGTGCCAGCAGCCGTCGACAGGGGATCGGCTACACCTTC,CASSRRQGIGYTF
TRBJ1-2,TRBV28,NA,TRBD1,TGTGCCAGCAGGACCGGGACAGGGGGCGCCTATGGCTACACCTTC,CASRTGTGGAYGYTF
TRBJ2-1,TRBV19,NA,TRBD2,TGTGCCAGTAGTTCCCAAGCGGGACCGAATGAGCAGTTCTTC,CASSSQAGPNEQFF
TRBJ2-7,TRBV5-5,once,NA,TGTGCCAGCAGCTATGACAGGTTCTCGTACGAGCAGTACTTC,CASSYDRFSYEQYF
TRBJ2-5,TRBV5-6,NA,TRBD2,TGTGCCAGCAGCGCGGGGACTAGCGGAGGGTGGGAGACCCAGTACTTC,CASSAGTSGGWETQYF
TRBJ1-2,TRBV5-1,NA,NA,TGCGCCAGCAGCCCGGAGCAATCCTATGGCTACACCTTC,CASSPEQSYGYTF
TRBJ2-7,TRBV5-6,NA,TRBD1,TGTGCCAGCAGCTCCGGGACAGGTACCTACGAGCAGTACTTC,CASSSGTGTYEQYF
TRBJ2-1,TRBV6-2/TRBV6-3,NA,TRBD2,TGTGCCAGCAGTTACTATGCGACTAGCGCAATTGAGCAGTTCTTC,CASSYYATSAIEQFF
TRBJ2-1,TRBV6-6,NA,NA,TGTGCCAGCAGTCTACAGGGAAGCTCCTACAATGAGCAGTTCTTC,CASSLQGSSYNEQFF
TRBJ2-1,TRBV28,NA,NA,TGTGCCAGCAGTCTTCCCCTCAGGGGTGGGGGCGAGCAGTTCTTC,CASSLPLRGGGEQFF
TRBJ2-2,TRBV7-6,NA,TRBD1,TGTGCCAGCAGCGGATGGGACAGCAATACCGGGGAGCTGTTTTTT,CASSGWDSNTGELFF
TRBJ1-2,TRBV28,NA,NA,TGTGCCAGCAGTGGGGGGGGCGGCTACACCTTC,CASSGGGGYTF
TRBJ1-5,TRBV6-5,NA,NA,TGTGCCACCAAAGCGCCCTCCACCCAGCCCCAGCATTTT,CATKAPSTQPQHF
TRBJ2-2,TRBV29-1,NA,TRBD2,TGCAGCGTGCGGGGGGCGAACACCGGGGAGCTGTTTTTT,CSVRGANTGELFF
TRBJ1-2,TRBV2,NA,TRBD1,TGTGCCAGCAGCCCCCCGGGACAGGGTTTCGGCTACACCTTC,CASSPPGQGFGYTF
TRBJ2-2,TRBV5-5,NA,TRBD1,TGTGCCAGCAGCTTGTACCAGGGGGCTGGGGAGCTGTTTTTT,CASSLYQGAGELFF
TRBJ2-2,TRBV19,NA,TRBD2,TGTGCCAGTAGTATACTAGCGGGAGATACCGGGGAGCTGTTTTTT,CASSILAGDTGELFF
TRBJ2-3,TRBV29-1,NA,NA,TGCAGCGTTGGGGGGACTAGCACAGATACGCAGTATTTT,CSVGGTSTDTQYF
TRBJ2-2,TRBV5-1,NA,NA,TGCGCCAGCAGCTTGGGCGGGGAGAACACCGGGGAGCTGTTTTTT,CASSLGGENTGELFF
TRBJ2-7,TRBV29-1,NA,TRBD1,TGCAGCGTCCGGACAGGAAGCTCCTACGAGCAGTACTTC,CSVRTGSSYEQYF
TRBJ2-1,TRBV11-2,NA,NA,TGTGCCAGCAGCTCCGAGGGTAGCTCCTACAATGAGCAGTTCTTC,CASSSEGSSYNEQFF
TRBJ2-1,TRBV27,NA,TRBD2,TGTGCCAGCAGTTCAGCGGGGGGAAGCTACAATGAGCAGTTCTTC,CASSSAGGSYNEQFF
TRBJ2-7,TRBV6-1,NA,NA,TGTGCCAGCAGTGAACCCGGGAAAGGCTCCTACGAGCAGTACTTC,CASSEPGKGSYEQYF
TRBJ2-2,TRBV4-1,NA,NA,TGCGCCAGCAGCCAAGAGGATATCTCGTCAGGGGTATCCGGGGAGCTGTTTTTT,CASSQEDISSGVSGELFF
TRBJ2-7,TRBV29-1,NA,TRBD1,TGCAGCGTTGTACAGGGGGGTGTTAACGAGCAGTACTTC,CSVVQGGVNEQYF
TRBJ1-2,TRBV6-5,NA,TRBD1,TGTGCCAGCAGTTATCTCGACAGGGTTAACTATGGCTACACCTTC,CASSYLDRVNYGYTF
TRBJ2-3,TRBV9,NA,NA,TGTGCCAGCAGCTTCCACACAGATACGCAGTATTTT,CASSFHTDTQYF
TRBJ2-7,TRBV3-1/TRBV3-2,NA,NA,TGTGCCAGCAGCACTGCCTACGAGCAGTACTTC,CASSTAYEQYF
TRBJ2-4,TRBV11-2,once,TRBD1,TGTGCCAGCAGCTTAGAAGCGTGGACAGGGTTAAACATTCAGTACTTC,CASSLEAWTGLNIQYF
TRBJ1-3,TRBV6-5,NA,NA,TGTGCCAGCTGCCTGACAGCGAACTCTGGAAACACCATATATTTT,CASCLTANSGNTIYF
TRBJ1-1,TRBV5-1,NA,NA,TGCGCCAGCAGCGGCGGGTTAGGCGGGACTGAAGCTTTCTTT,CASSGGLGGTEAFF
TRBJ1-1,TRBV5-1,NA,NA,TGCGCCAGCAGCTTGGCGGTGGGGGGCACTGAAGCTTTCTTT,CASSLAVGGTEAFF
TRBJ2-7,TRBV19,few,TRBD1,TGTGCCAGTAGTATAGGGACAGGGAACTACGAGCAGTACTTC,CASSIGTGNYEQYF
TRBJ2-7,TRBV4-1,NA,TRBD1,TGCGCCAGCAGCCAAGAGGGACAGAGGGACTACGAGCAGTACTTC,CASSQEGQRDYEQYF
TRBJ1-2,TRBV12-3/TRBV12-4,NA,TRBD1,TGTGCCAGCAGGACAGGGGGCAACTATGGCTACACCTTC,CASRTGGNYGYTF
TRBJ2-1,TRBV6-5,NA,NA,TGTGCCAGCAGTTTCTTAAGCGGATATGAGCAGTTCTTC,CASSFLSGYEQFF
TRBJ2-7,TRBV29-1,NA,TRBD2,TGCAGCGTAAGCGGACTAGCGGGAAACTACGAGCAGTACTTC,CSVSGLAGNYEQYF
TRBJ2-1,TRBV6-5,NA,NA,TGTGCCAAGATTGTCTTAGGGGCCCACAATGAGCAGTTCTTC,CAKIVLGAHNEQFF
TRBJ1-5,TRBV18,NA,TRBD1,TGTGCCAGCTCAGAGACAGGGACGAAGCCCCAGCATTTT,CASSETGTKPQHF
TRBJ1-2,TRBV27,NA,NA,TGTGCCAGCAGTTCCAGTCCCGGAGGTGGCTACACCTTC,CASSSSPGGGYTF
TRBJ2-2,TRBV2,NA,TRBD2,TGTGCCAGCAACCCAATCGGGACTAAATCGAACACCGGGGAGCTGTTTTTT,CASNPIGTKSNTGELFF
TRBJ1-1,TRBV2,once,TRBD1,TGTGCCAGCAGTGAATGGGCGGACAGGGGGAACACTGAAGCTTTCTTT,CASSEWADRGNTEAFF
TRBJ2-3,TRBV5-4,few,NA,TGTGCCAGCAGCTTGGGGAGTGGGAGATCTAGCACAGATACGCAGTATTTT,CASSLGSGRSSTDTQYF
TRBJ2-5,TRBV11-3,once,TRBD1,TGTGCCAGCAGCTCTGGACAGGTATCTCAAGAGACCCAGTACTTC,CASSSGQVSQETQYF
TRBJ1-1,TRBV7-9,NA,NA,TGTGCCAGCAGGGGAGGGGCAGGGGAAGCTTTCTTT,CASRGGAGEAFF
TRBJ2-7,TRBV4-1,once,NA,TGCGCCAGCAGCGCCCGTACAGGGCGAGGATACGAGCAGTACTTC,CASSARTGRGYEQYF
TRBJ2-1,TRBV11-3,NA,TRBD2,TGTGCCAGCAGCTTAAATGGCATGGGGGGGGATGAGCAGTTCTTC,CASSLNGMGGDEQFF